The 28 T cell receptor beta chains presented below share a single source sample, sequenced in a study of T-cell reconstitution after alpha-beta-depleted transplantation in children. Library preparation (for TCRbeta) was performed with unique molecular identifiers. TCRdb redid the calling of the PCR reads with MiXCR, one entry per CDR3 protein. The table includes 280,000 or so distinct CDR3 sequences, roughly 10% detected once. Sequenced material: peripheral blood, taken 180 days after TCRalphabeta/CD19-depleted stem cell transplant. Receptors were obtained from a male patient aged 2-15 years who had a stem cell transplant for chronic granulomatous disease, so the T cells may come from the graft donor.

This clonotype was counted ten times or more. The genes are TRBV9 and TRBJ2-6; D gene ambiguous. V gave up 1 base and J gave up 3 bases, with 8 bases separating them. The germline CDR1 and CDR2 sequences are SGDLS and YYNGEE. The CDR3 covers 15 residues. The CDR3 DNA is TGTGCCAGCAGCGTAAGTGGGCTTGGGGCCAACGTCCTGACTTTC. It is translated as CASSVSGLGANVLTF.

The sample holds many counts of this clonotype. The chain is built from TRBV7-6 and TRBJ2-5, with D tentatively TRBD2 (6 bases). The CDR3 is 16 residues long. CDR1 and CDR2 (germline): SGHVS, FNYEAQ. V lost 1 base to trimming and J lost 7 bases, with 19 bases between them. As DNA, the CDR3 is TGTGCCAGCAGCTTAGTATCGGGCGGGAAAGGGCCGACCCAGTACTTC. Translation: CASSLVSGGKGPTQYF.

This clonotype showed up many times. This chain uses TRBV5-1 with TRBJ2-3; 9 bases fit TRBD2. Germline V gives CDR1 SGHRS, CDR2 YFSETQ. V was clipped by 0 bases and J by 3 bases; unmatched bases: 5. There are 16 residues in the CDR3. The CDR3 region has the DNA TGCGCCAGCAGCTTGGTTACTAGCGGGTTTACAGATACGCAGTATTTT. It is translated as CASSLVTSGFTDTQYF.

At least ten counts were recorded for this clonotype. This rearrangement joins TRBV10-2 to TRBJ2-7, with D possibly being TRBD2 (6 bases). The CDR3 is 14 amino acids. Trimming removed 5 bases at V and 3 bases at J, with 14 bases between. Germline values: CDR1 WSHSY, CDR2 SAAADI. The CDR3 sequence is CASSRVAEIYEQYF. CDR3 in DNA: TGCGCCAGCAGTAGAGTAGCGGAGATCTACGAGCAGTACTTC.

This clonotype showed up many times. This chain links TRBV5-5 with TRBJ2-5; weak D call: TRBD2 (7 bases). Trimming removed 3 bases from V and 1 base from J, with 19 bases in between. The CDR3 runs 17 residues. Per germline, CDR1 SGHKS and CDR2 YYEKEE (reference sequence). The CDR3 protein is CASSSGGAGTAQETQYF. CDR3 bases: TGTGCCAGCAGCTCTGGGGGGGCAGGAACCGCCCAAGAGACCCAGTACTTC.

The CDR3 coding sequence is TGTGCCAGCAGTGACTCGAGGGGTTTCGGCACAGATACGCAGTATTTT. It is translated as CASSDSRGFGTDTQYF. The chain joins TRBV6-4 to TRBJ2-3; D may match TRBD1 or TRBD2 (5 bases each). From germline, CDR1 is MRHNA and CDR2 SNTAGT. The V and J ends lost 0 bases and 1 base respectively, with 11 bases between them. The CDR3 extends over 16 amino acids.

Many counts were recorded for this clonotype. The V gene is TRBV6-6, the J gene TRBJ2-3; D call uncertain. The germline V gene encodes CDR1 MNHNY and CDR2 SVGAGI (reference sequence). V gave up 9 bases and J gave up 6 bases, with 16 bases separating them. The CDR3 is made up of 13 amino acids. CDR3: CARSTYVQDTQYF. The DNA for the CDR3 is TGTGCCAGATCTACTTACGTTCAGGATACGCAGTATTTT.

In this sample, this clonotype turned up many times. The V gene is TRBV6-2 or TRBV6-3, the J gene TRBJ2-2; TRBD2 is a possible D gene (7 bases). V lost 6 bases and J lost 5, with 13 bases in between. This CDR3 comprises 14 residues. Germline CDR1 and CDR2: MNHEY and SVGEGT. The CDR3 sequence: CASRAGARTGELFF. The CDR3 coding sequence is TGTGCCAGCAGGGCGGGGGCTAGAACCGGGGAGCTGTTTTTT.

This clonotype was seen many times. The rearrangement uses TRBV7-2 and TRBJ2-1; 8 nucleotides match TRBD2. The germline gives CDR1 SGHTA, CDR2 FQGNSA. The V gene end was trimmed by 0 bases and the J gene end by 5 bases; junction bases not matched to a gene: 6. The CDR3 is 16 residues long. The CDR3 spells CASSLAGGRFNNEQFF. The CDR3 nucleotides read TGTGCCAGCAGCTTAGCAGGCGGGAGGTTCAACAATGAGCAGTTCTTC. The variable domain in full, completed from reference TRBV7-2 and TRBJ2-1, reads GAGVSQSPSNKVTEKGKDVELRCDPISGHTALYWYRQSLGQGLEFLIYFQGNSAPDKSGLPSDRFSAERTGGSVSTLTIQRTQQEDSAVYLCASSLAGGRFNNEQFFGPGTRLTVL.

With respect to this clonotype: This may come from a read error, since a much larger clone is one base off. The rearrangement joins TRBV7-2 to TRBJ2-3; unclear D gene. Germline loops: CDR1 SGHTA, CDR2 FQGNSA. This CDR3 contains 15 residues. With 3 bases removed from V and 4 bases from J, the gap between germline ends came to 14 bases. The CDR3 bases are TGTGCCAGCAGCTTTTTCCGGGTGTGGGCAGATACGCAGTATTTT. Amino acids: CASSFFRVWADTQYF.

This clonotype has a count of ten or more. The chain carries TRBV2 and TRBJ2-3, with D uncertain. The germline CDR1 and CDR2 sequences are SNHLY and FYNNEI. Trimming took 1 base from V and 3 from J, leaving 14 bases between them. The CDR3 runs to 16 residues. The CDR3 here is CASSEGLLSRTDTQYF. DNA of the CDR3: TGTGCCAGCAGTGAAGGACTCCTCTCCAGAACAGATACGCAGTATTTT.

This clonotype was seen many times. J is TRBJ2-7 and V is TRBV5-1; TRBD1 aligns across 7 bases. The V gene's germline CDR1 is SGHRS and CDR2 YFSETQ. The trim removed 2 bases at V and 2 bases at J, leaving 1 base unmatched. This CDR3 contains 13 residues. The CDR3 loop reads CASSFDRAYEQYF. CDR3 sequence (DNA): TGCGCCAGCAGCTTTGACAGGGCCTACGAGCAGTACTTC.

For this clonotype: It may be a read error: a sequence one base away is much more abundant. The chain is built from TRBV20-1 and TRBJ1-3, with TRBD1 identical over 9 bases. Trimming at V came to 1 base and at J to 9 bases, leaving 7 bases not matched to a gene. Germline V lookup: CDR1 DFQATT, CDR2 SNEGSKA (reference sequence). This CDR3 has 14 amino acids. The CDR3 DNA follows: TGCAGTGCTAGAGCCAGGGACAGGGCGACCACCATATATTTT. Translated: CSARARDRATTIYF.

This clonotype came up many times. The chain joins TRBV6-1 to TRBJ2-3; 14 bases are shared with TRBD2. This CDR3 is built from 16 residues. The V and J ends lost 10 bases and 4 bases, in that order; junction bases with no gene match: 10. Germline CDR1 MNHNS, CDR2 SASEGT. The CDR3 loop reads CATRRGTSGSSDTQYF. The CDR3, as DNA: TGTGCCACCAGGCGGGGGACTAGCGGGAGCTCAGATACGCAGTATTTT.

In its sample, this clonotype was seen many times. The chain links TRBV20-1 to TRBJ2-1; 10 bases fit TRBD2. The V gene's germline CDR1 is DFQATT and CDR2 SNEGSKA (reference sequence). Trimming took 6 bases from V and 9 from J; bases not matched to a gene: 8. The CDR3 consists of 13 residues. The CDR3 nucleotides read TGCAGTGCCATGAGCGGGGGGGCCACTGAGCAGTTCTTC. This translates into CSAMSGGATEQFF.

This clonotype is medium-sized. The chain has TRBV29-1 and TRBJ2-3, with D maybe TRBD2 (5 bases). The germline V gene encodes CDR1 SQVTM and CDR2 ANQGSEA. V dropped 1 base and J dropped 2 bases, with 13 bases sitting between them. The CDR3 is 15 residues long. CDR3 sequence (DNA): TGCAGCGTTGAAGGGCAACAGCGGAACACAGATACGCAGTATTTT. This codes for CSVEGQQRNTDTQYF.

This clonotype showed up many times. CDR3 amino acids: CASSIGTQETQYF. Here the CDR3 DNA reads TGTGCCAGCAGCATCGGGACTCAAGAGACCCAGTACTTC. The genes are TRBV7-9 and TRBJ2-5; D may be TRBD2 (6 bases). V was trimmed by 5 bases and J by 2 bases, leaving 9 bases between them. The CDR3 totals 13 residues. Germline lookup yields CDR1 SEHNR and CDR2 FQNEAQ (reference sequence).

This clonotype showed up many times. DNA for the CDR3: TGTGCCAGCAGCCCCGGGACTAGCGGGAGGGCCAACTCTCAGTACTTC. It yields the protein CASSPGTSGRANSQYF. This chain uses TRBV7-9 with TRBJ2-4, with 16 bases fitting TRBD2. Trimming cost V 5 bases and J 12 bases; bases outside gene matches: 10. This CDR3 region has 16 residues. CDR1 SEHNR and CDR2 FQNEAQ come from the germline V gene (reference sequence). Supplemented by reference TRBV7-9 and TRBJ2-4, the full variable domain reads DTGVSQNPRHKITKRGQNVTFRCDPISEHNRLYWYRQTLGQGPEFLTYFQNEAQLEKSRLLSDRFSAERPKGSFSTLEIQRTEQGDSAMYLCASSPGTSGRANSQYFGAGTRLSVL.

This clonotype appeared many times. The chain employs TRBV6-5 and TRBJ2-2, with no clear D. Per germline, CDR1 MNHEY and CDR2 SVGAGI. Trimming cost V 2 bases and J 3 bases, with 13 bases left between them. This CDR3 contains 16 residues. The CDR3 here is CASSYEQLTYTGELFF. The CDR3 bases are TGTGCCAGCAGTTACGAGCAGCTAACCTACACCGGGGAGCTGTTTTTT.

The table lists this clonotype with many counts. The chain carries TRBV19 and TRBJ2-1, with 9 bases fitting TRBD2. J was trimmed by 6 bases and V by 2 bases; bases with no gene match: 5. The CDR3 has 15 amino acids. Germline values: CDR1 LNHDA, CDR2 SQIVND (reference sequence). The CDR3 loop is CASSIRRLAANEQFF. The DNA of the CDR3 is TGTGCCAGTAGTATAAGGCGACTAGCGGCCAATGAGCAGTTCTTC.

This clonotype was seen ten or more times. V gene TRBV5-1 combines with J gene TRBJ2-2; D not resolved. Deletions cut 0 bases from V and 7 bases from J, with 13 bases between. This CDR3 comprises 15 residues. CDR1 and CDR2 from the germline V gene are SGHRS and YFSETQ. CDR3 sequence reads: CASSLVTSHDGELFF. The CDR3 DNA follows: TGCGCCAGCAGCTTGGTTACTTCCCATGACGGGGAGCTGTTTTTT.

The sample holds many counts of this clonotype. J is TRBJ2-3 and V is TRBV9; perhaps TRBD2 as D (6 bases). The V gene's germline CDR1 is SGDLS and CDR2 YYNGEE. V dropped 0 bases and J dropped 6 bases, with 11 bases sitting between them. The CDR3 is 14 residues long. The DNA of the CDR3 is TGTGCCAGCAGCGTAGCGGGAGCCCGCGATACGCAGTATTTT. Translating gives CASSVAGARDTQYF.

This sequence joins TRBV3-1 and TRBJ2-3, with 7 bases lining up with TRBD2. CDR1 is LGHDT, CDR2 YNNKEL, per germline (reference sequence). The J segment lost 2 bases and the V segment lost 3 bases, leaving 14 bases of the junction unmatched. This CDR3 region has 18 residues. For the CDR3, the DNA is TGTGCCAGCAGCCAGAACGCCCGGCAGGGACTAAACACAGATACGCAGTATTTT. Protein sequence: CASSQNARQGLNTDTQYF.

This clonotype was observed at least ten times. The CDR3 DNA sequence: TGTGCCAGCAGCTTATTTCCCCTTACTAATGAAAAACTGTTTTTT. Protein sequence: CASSLFPLTNEKLFF. J is TRBJ1-4 and V is TRBV7-8, with unresolved D. This CDR3 is built from 15 residues. CDR1 is SGHVS, CDR2 FQNEAQ, per germline. V was cut by 2 bases and J by 2 bases, with 9 bases left in between.

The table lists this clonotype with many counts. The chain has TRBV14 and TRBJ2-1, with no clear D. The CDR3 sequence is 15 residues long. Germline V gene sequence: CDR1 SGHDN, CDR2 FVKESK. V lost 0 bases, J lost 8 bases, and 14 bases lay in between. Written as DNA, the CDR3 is TGTGCCAGCAGCCAAGATCCGAGGCCTCTTGATGAGCAGTTCTTC. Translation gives CASSQDPRPLDEQFF.

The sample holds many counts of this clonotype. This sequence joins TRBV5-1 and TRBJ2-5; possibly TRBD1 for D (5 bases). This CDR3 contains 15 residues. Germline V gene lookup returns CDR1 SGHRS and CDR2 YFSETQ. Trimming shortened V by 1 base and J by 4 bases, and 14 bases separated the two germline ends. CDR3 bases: TGCGCCAGCAGCTTGTCTCAGGGCTCCCTAGAGACCCAGTACTTC. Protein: CASSLSQGSLETQYF.

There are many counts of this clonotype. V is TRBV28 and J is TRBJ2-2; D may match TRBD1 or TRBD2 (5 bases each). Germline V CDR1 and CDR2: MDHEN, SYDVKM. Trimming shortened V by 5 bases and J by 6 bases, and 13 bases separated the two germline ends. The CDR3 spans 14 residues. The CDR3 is CASSIRDRPGELFF. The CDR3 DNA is TGTGCCAGCAGTATCCGGGACCGTCCCGGGGAGCTGTTTTTT.

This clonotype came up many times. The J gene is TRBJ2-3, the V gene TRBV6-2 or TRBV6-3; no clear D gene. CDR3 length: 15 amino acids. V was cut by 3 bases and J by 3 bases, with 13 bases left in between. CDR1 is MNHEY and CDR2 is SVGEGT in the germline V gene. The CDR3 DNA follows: TGTGCCAGCAGTTATTCAGGATTTGGTACAGATACGCAGTATTTT. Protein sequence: CASSYSGFGTDTQYF.